The subject of this entry is one T cell receptor (beta chain). Trimming shortened V by 3 bases and J by 6 bases, and 15 bases separated the two germline ends. Germline V gene lookup returns CDR1 MNHEY and CDR2 SMNVEV (reference sequence). The CDR3 runs 15 residues. This record belongs to a study of T cell clonotyping in hematopoietic cell transplantation. Generated by immunoSEQ multiplex PCR, the TCRdb table keeps only in-frame clones and is missing some. This sample carries more than 11,000 clones, 95% to 98% of them seen once, and the ten largest clones take about 4.4%. The material was peripheral blood mononuclear cells, obtained 30 days after allogeneic stem cell transplant. This chain uses TRBV27 with TRBJ1-5, with a possible D match to TRBD1 (6 bases). The clonotype was recovered from a female patient in her 50s who had an allogeneic stem cell transplant from an unrelated donor, so T cells may come from the graft donor. Some clones in this sample may be carry-over from other donors' samples. The CDR3 region has the DNA TGTGCCAGCAGTTTGTCCGGGACATACTTTCAGCCCCAGCATTTT. It translates to CASSLSGTYFQPQHF.